The text below deals with one TCR beta chain. Only in-frame clones appear in the TCRdb table, and some are missing; sequencing was by immunoSEQ multiplex PCR. Of some 100,000 clones in the sample, approximately 90% were seen once. The data belong to a study of blood T cell repertoires in COVID-19. This CDR3 has 14 residues. Germline V lookup: CDR1 GTSNPN, CDR2 SVGIG (reference sequence). Trimming cost V 0 bases and J 8 bases, with 13 bases left between them. The TCR originated in a human donor with acute or convalescent COVID-19. The donor label of this sample is uncertain. This rearrangement joins TRBV30 to TRBJ1-4, with a weak D call TRBD1 (6 bases). Sequencing input: peripheral blood. The CDR3 region is CAWSVRAGAEKLFF. DNA of the CDR3: TGTGCCTGGAGTGTAAGGGCGGGGGCCGAAAAACTGTTTTTT.